The entry below describes one T cell receptor (beta chain). Its antigen is unidentified. This sample was taken from a study of graft-versus-host responses after intestinal transplantation. Study context: Induction with anti-thymocyte globulin, then tacrolimus and steroids for around three years, was given to all recipients. Study-wide results and limits: Analysis identified GvH clones in recipient marrow, with some appearing first in ileum or blood. GvH clone levels peaked in circulation, and this peak was associated with early post-transplant HvG declines. Allografts of one patient group, those with graft-donor T cell macrochimerism, had high graft-versus-host to host-versus-graft clonal ratios.

Measured with immunoSEQ multiplex PCR; TCRdb has only the in-frame clones, and not every one. The sample holds about 73,000 clones, 90% seen once. Trimming took 5 bases from V and 6 from J; bases not matched to a gene: 7. CDR3 size: 15 residues. CDR1 is LNHNV, CDR2 YYDKDF, per germline (reference sequence). The chain joins TRBV15 to TRBJ1-5, with TRBD1 identical over 10 bases. Sequencing was performed on unstimulated CD8+ T cells sorted from spleen or lymph node cells, taken before transplant. The receptor comes from a human donor who was the organ donor for an intestinal transplant. The CDR3 nucleotides read TGTGCCACCAGCGTACGACAGGGGGCAGGTCAGCCCCAGCATTTT. Its translation: CATSVRQGAGQPQHF.